Listed here is a single T cell receptor (beta chain). Its target is not known. RNA transcripts served as the template for amplifying TCR beta CDR3 regions. The study used the HTBI primer set for a first-round RT-PCR of the TCR CDR3. In TCRdb, the multiplex PCR reads were re-called with MiXCR into one record per CDR3 protein. The sample has over 700,000 distinct CDR3 sequences; about two fifths are singletons. The data were taken from a study of T cells in Graves' hyperthyroidism and ophthalmopathy. The study's findings and limits: Blood also carried most thyroid clonotypes expanded above 0.001.

Each patient was aged 18 to 65 and had newly diagnosed hyperthyroidism of under 2 months' duration. Trimming stripped 1 base from V and 0 bases from J, with 7 bases between. This CDR3 comprises 15 residues. The germline gives CDR1 LGHDT, CDR2 YNNKEL (reference sequence). This chain joins TRBV3-1 and TRBJ1-3; D call uncertain. The receptor comes from a man between 18 and 29 years old with Graves' hyperthyroidism. Sequences were obtained from blood. CDR3 sequence reads: CASSQGADSGNTIYF. CDR3 coding DNA: TGTGCCAGCAGCCAAGGTGCAGACTCTGGAAACACCATATATTTT.